This T cell receptor (beta chain) was sequenced during a study of T-cell memory formation after mild COVID-19. TCR alpha and TCR beta cDNA libraries carrying sample barcodes and UMIs came from 5'RACE with constant-segment primers. TCRdb re-derived calls from the 5' RACE reads in MiXCR, one entry per CDR3 protein. The sample has 350,000 to 450,000 distinct CDR3 sequences; around 19% are singletons. Sample: PBMCs or a T cell subset sorted from them (not recorded which). This clonotype was sampled from an adult woman who had mild COVID-19 (a few samples of this study predate the infection). Cell type and time point are not known.

The CDR3 sequence is CASSRAGGSTDTQYF. CDR3 sequence (DNA): TGTGCCAGCTCCCGAGCGGGCGGTAGCACAGATACGCAGTATTTT. The rearrangement links TRBV18 to TRBJ2-3; maybe TRBD2 (6 bases). The CDR3 extends over 15 amino acids. The V end lost 6 bases, the J end lost 0 bases, and 13 bases lay between the germline ends. Germline lookup yields CDR1 KGHSH and CDR2 LQKENI. The whole variable domain, remainder taken from reference TRBV18 and TRBJ2-3, is NAGVMQNPRHLVRRRGQEARLRCSPMKGHSHVYWYRQLPEEGLKFMVYLQKENIIDESGMPKERFSAEFPKEGPSILRIQQVVRGDSAAYFCASSRAGGSTDTQYFGPGTRLTVL.